These T cell receptor beta chains were read from a single sample in a study of CD8+ T cells in alopecia areata. The repertoire was sequenced with immunoSEQ multiplex PCR; TCRdb's copy has only in-frame clones and lacks some. This sample yields roughly 220,000 clones, of which 30% to 40% are seen a single time; almost 0.5% belongs to the top ten. The input for sequencing was CD4+ T cells sorted from blood, taken between weeks 30 and 35, from a patient treated with tofacitinib. The receptors originated from a human donor with alopecia areata. CDR3s include the opening cysteine and the closing phenylalanine or tryptophan. The D gene is left open where the match is weak. The size entry is marked missing in some rows and otherwise reads once, few, many or a size class.

d_call j_call v_call clone_size cdr3_nt cdr3_aa
- TRBJ2-7 TRBV30 - TGTGCCTGGAGTGTACGTCCCGGCGGTAGCTCCTACGAGCAGTACTTC CAWSVRPGGSSYEQYF
TRBD1 TRBJ1-1 TRBV29-1 - TGCAGCGCGCTCAGGGGGCGCGGTCACACTGAAGCTTTCTTT CSALRGRGHTEAFF
TRBD2 TRBJ2-7 TRBV27 - TGTGCCAGCAGGTCCTTACTTAGCGGGCCTGCCACCTACGAGCAGTACTTC CASRSLLSGPATYEQYF
- TRBJ1-2 TRBV30 few TGTGCCTGGAGTCTGAGTAGCTATGGCTACACCTTC CAWSLSSYGYTF
- TRBJ1-1 TRBV30 few TGTGCCTGGAGTCGGGGATTGAACACTGAAGCTTTCTTT CAWSRGLNTEAFF
TRBD2 TRBJ2-1 TRBV30 few TGTGCCTGGGTACCCCCGCGCGGGAGATCCTACAATGAGCAGTTCTTC CAWVPPRGRSYNEQFF
- TRBJ1-1 TRBV29-1 - TGCAGCGTGCGGACAACCGAAGCTTTCTTT CSVRTTEAFF
TRBD2 TRBJ2-1 TRBV4-1 few TGCGCCAGCAGCCAACGTCCGGGACGGGGGGGAATTGTGCAGTTCTTC CASSQRPGRGGIVQFF
- TRBJ1-1 TRBV29-1 - TGCAGCGTTGAAGATCGCCGGCAGGGTTACATGAACACTGAAGCTTTCTTT CSVEDRRQGYMNTEAFF
- TRBJ2-7 TRBV29-1 - TGCAGCGCTATGGCGACTTCCTACGAGCAGTACTTC CSAMATSYEQYF
TRBD1 TRBJ2-7 TRBV6-5 few TGTGCCAGCAGTACCCGGGACAGGACCCCCGTCGAGCAGTACTTC CASSTRDRTPVEQYF
- TRBJ2-7 TRBV18 - TGTGCCAGCTCACCAATCGGGGATGAGCAGTACTTC CASSPIGDEQYF
- TRBJ1-1 TRBV19 - TGTGCCAGTACCGGGGGCGCTGAAGCTTTCTTT CASTGGAEAFF
TRBD1 TRBJ2-7 TRBV29-1 few TGCAGCGCAATAACAGGGGCGAGGGAGCAGTACTTC CSAITGAREQYF
TRBD2 TRBJ2-5 TRBV7-2 few TGTGCCAGCAGCGTCGTGGCTAGCGGGAAAAAGACCCAGTACTTC CASSVVASGKKTQYF
- TRBJ2-3 TRBV7-9 - TGTGCCAGCAGCTTTTACGGCCGCACAGATACGCAGTATTTT CASSFYGRTDTQYF
TRBD1 TRBJ2-3 TRBV28 few TGTGCCAGCAGTTTGGGACAGTCCCCGGGAGATACGCAGTATTTT CASSLGQSPGDTQYF
- TRBJ2-3 TRBV5-1 - TGCGCCAGCAGCTTGGTAGGGGTGATAGATACGCAGTATTTT CASSLVGVIDTQYF
- TRBJ2-1 TRBV20-1 - TGCAGTGCAGCTCTAGCGCCTGAGCAGTTCTTC CSAALAPEQFF
TRBD1 TRBJ1-5 TRBV6-5 - TGTGCCAGCAGTCAGACGAGGGGGCGGCCCCAGCATTTT CASSQTRGRPQHF
- TRBJ1-5 TRBV5-1 few TGCGCCAGCAGCCCGGAAGGACTGGGCAATCAGCCCCAGCATTTT CASSPEGLGNQPQHF
- TRBJ1-2 TRBV4-1 - TGCGCCAGCAGCCAAGGCTTAATCCAAAAAAGAACAACCTATGGCTACACCTTC CASSQGLIQKRTTYGYTF
- TRBJ2-2 TRBV29-1 - TGCAGCGTTGCTGATTGGGACCTCAGTCGGACCGGGGAGCTGTTTTTT CSVADWDLSRTGELFF
- TRBJ1-1 TRBV7-3 few TGTGCCAGCAGCTTGGGACAGAACACTGAAGCTTTCTTT CASSLGQNTEAFF
TRBD1 TRBJ1-3 TRBV29-1 - TGCAGCGTTGGCTACACAGGGGTTTTTGGAAACACCATATATTTT CSVGYTGVFGNTIYF
TRBD2 TRBJ2-6 TRBV5-1 - TGCGCCAGCAGCTTTGCACGGACTAGCGAGACTGGGGCCAACGTCCTGACTTTC CASSFARTSETGANVLTF
TRBD2 TRBJ2-1 TRBV4-1 few TGCGCCAGCAGCCGGGGACTAGCGGGACTTCCCCCAAGCTCCTACAATGAGCAGTTCTTC CASSRGLAGLPPSSYNEQFF
TRBD2 TRBJ2-3 TRBV30 - TGTGCCTGGAGTGTCCGGGGCGGGGGGGGAGATACGCAGTATTTT CAWSVRGGGGDTQYF
- TRBJ2-5 TRBV5-6 - TGTGCCAGCAGGCGATCAGAGACCCAGTACTTC CASRRSETQYF
- TRBJ1-1 TRBV11-2 - TGTGCCAGCAGACATTTGGGCCGGGAGGCTTTCTTT CASRHLGREAFF
- TRBJ2-4 TRBV6-5 once TGTGCCAGCAGTTACTCGAGAGGAACGGGAGTTGAGCACTTC CASSYSRGTGVEHF
- TRBJ2-1 TRBV6-1 - TGTGCCAGCAGTTCCCGGAACTCCTACAATGAGCAGTTCTTC CASSSRNSYNEQFF
TRBD1 TRBJ1-3 TRBV4-2 - TGTGCCAGCAGCCATAATAGAGGACAGGAGGGAAACACCATATATTTT CASSHNRGQEGNTIYF
- TRBJ2-7 TRBV27 - TGTGCCAGCAGTTTGCTATTTCGGGGTCAAAGTGGATCCGAGCAGTACTTC CASSLLFRGQSGSEQYF
- TRBJ2-2 TRBV6-1 few TGTGCCAGCAGTGAACTGACCGGGGAGCTGTTTTTT CASSELTGELFF
- TRBJ1-4 TRBV5-6 - TGTGCCAGCAGCTTGCTGGGTGCCGCAACTAATGAAAAACTGTTTTTT CASSLLGAATNEKLFF
- TRBJ2-7 TRBV5-4 few TGTGCCAGCAGCTTGGGGGTATACGAGCAGTACTTC CASSLGVYEQYF
- TRBJ1-4 TRBV29-1 - TGCAGCGGCAAGTCGAGCGCAACTAATGAAAAACTGTTTTTT CSGKSSATNEKLFF
TRBD2 TRBJ2-7 TRBV29-1 few TGCAGCGTCCTAACCGGGACTAGTATTAACGAGCAGTACTTC CSVLTGTSINEQYF
- TRBJ2-1 TRBV15 - TGTGCCACCAGCAGTGTTGGAGCGGGCCCAAGCTCCTACAATGAGCAGTTCTTC CATSSVGAGPSSYNEQFF
- TRBJ2-5 TRBV7-9 few TGTGCCAGCAGCTTAGGCTCCGGAAAGACCCAGTACTTC CASSLGSGKTQYF
- TRBJ1-3 TRBV11-2 few TGTGCCAGCAGCCGGGTGTCGACGAACTCTGGAAACACCATATATTTT CASSRVSTNSGNTIYF
- TRBJ1-1 TRBV2 - TGTGCCAGCAGTGCTCGGCGGCAGTTGAACACTGAAGCTTTCTTT CASSARRQLNTEAFF
- TRBJ1-1 TRBV30 - TGTGCCTGCGATATGAACACTGAAGCTTTCTTT CACDMNTEAFF
- TRBJ1-6 TRBV30 few TGTGCCTGGACTCTGAGGGGTTCGGGGTCACCCCTCCACTTT CAWTLRGSGSPLHF
- TRBJ1-2 TRBV5-6 - TGTGCCAGCAGCTTTGTAGGGACTTATCTTTCAAACTATGGCTACACCTTC CASSFVGTYLSNYGYTF
TRBD1 TRBJ2-1 TRBV27 - TGTGCCAGCAGTCCTTCCACGGGCAGGGGGCATGGCAATGAGCAGTTCTTC CASSPSTGRGHGNEQFF
TRBD2 TRBJ2-2 TRBV29-1 - TGCAGCGTCAAACTAGCGGGGGAGCACACCGGGGAGCTGTTTTTT CSVKLAGEHTGELFF
- TRBJ2-1 TRBV5-6 many TGTGCCAGCAGCGTGTTGGGTGAGCAGTTCTTC CASSVLGEQFF